The T cell receptor beta chain under discussion was sequenced for a study of monozygotic twins with inflammatory bowel disease (dated by TCRdb to between 2019 and 2020). For context, the study as a whole: The full study comprised around 28 monozygotic twin pairs: nine German pairs (four IBD-concordant, five IBD-discordant) and 19 IBD-discordant Danish pairs. Each individual had, on average, about 151 000 unique TCRalpha sequences and 181 000 unique TCRbeta sequences available for analysis. The search for disease-associated traits relied mainly on comparing IBD patients with their genetically identical healthy co-twins within discordant pairs. What the study reported, not specific to this receptor: Background noise and inter-individual variability may have been introduced into the repertoires by the differing immunosuppressive treatments among patients. Concordant and discordant twins showed no difference in repertoire similarity, possibly because of limited statistical power. Measured by the inverse Simpson index, TCRbeta repertoire diversity was lower in IBD patients than in their healthy co-twins. IBD patients shared fewer clonotypes with other individuals than healthy twins did, most markedly in patients showing signs of disease activity. Distinction between different T cell subtypes could not be achieved in the analysis. No single strong signal or clonotype linked to IBD turned up in the results, so the idea that one exists was not supported.

From each donor, a roughly 2.7 ml peripheral blood sample was collected into PAXgene tubes and stored at -80 degrees C. Without T cell sorting, total RNA was isolated from whole blood using the PAXgene blood miRNA kit on an automated QIAcube. Peripheral blood from monozygotic twin pairs concordant or discordant for inflammatory bowel disease was subjected to deep TCRalpha and TCRbeta repertoire profiling with unique molecular barcoding. Smoking habits were recorded for all twin pairs, and each individual was classified as a current, former or never smoker. About this clonotype itself: Its antigen is not yet known.

The cysteine opens and the phenylalanine closes a CDR3 of 19 amino acids. There is no recorded DNA. CDR1 is given as SGHAT and CDR2 as FQDESV, both from the germline V gene (reference sequence). The library came from 5' RACE. The input for every TCR library was around 3,600 ng of total RNA. For each sample, cDNA was synthesized in eight separate reactions using SMARTScribe reverse transcriptase. Unique molecular identifiers containing a 6-nucleotide sample barcode were introduced through template switching during cDNA synthesis. TCRalpha and TCRbeta cDNA was amplified in two nested PCRs of roughly 17 and 9 cycles, and bead purification was carried out after each PCR. Before amplification, the cDNA was both treated with uracil DNA-glycosylase and purified with the QIAquick PCR purification kit. The second PCR was the step at which Illumina TruSeq-compatible adapters and sample-specific barcodes were added. TapeStation and Qubit were used to check library quality and concentration, and around 5.2 ng of each library went into the pool. The pooled libraries were sequenced with 2 x 100 bp reads and custom sequencing primers on an Illumina HiSeq2500 single-index Rapid Run. The authors processed their data as follows. MiGEC version 1.2.6 was used for UMI-based consensus assembly to correct PCR and sequencing errors. MiXCR version 2.1.1 handled V(D)J alignment, clonotype assembly and CDR3 extraction. To normalise gene usage, clonotype sharing and MAIT/NKT TCR abundance, the analysis used the top 1000, 10 000 and 20 000 clonotypes per sample. After downsampling to 27 000 UMIs, diversity was calculated as the inverse Simpson index using the vegan R package. Statistical testing used paired Mann-Whitney U tests on the discordant twin pairs and applied Benjamini-Hochberg correction for multiple testing. Based on TCRdb reprocessing of the reads, there is one entry per CDR3 protein sequence, and DNA is missing. TCRdb, rather than the study authors, made the V and J calls. In this sample's table one finds 150,000 to 200,000 distinct CDR3 sequences. Clones ranked in the top ten supply around 2.8% of the sample.

Sequencing was done on a sample of blood. The source is a human donor with ulcerative colitis or Crohn's disease, or a healthy co-twin of an affected twin (not recorded which). The chain uses TRBV11-1 and TRBJ2-1; TCRdb's assignment of TRBD1 cannot be checked, as there is no DNA. The CDR3 is CASSPLRVSDRPSYNEQFF.